This is a list of T cell receptor beta chains from one sample in a study of cytotoxic CD8 clonotypes in ibrutinib-treated CLL. TCRdb's copy holds only in-frame clones and misses some; the assay was immunoSEQ multiplex PCR. The data contain fewer than 3,000 clones, roughly four fifths of them singletons. Sequencing used PBMCs, obtained before ibrutinib treatment. These receptors came from a human donor with chronic lymphocytic leukemia. The CDR3 runs from the conserved cysteine through the conserved F or W. D genes are given only for firm matches. Clone sizes are given selectively: once, few, many, or a class where the clone is expanded.

d_gene: .; len: 14; v_gene: TRBV5-6; abundance: .; j_gene: TRBJ1-5; CDR3nt: TGTGCCAGCAGCCTGAGGACGAAAGCTCAGCCCCAGCATTTT; CDR3aa: CASSLRTKAQPQHF
d_gene: TRBD2; len: 16; v_gene: TRBV5-1; abundance: .; j_gene: TRBJ2-7; CDR3nt: TGCGCCAGCAGCTTGGGAGGGACGTCGGGGGGCTACGAGCAGTACTTC; CDR3aa: CASSLGGTSGGYEQYF
d_gene: .; len: 13; v_gene: TRBV7-9; abundance: .; j_gene: TRBJ1-1; CDR3nt: TGTGCCAGCAGCTTAGAGCGCGGAACTGAAGCTTTCTTT; CDR3aa: CASSLERGTEAFF
d_gene: TRBD1; len: 16; v_gene: TRBV14; abundance: .; j_gene: TRBJ2-3; CDR3nt: TGTGCCAGCAGCCAATCCTTGGGACAGGGGACAGATACGCAGTATTTT; CDR3aa: CASSQSLGQGTDTQYF
d_gene: .; len: 13; v_gene: TRBV27; abundance: .; j_gene: TRBJ2-2; CDR3nt: TGTGCCAGCAGCAGATGGGACACCGGGGAGCTGTTTTTT; CDR3aa: CASSRWDTGELFF
d_gene: .; len: 14; v_gene: TRBV29-1; abundance: .; j_gene: TRBJ1-3; CDR3nt: TGCAGCGTTGAGTGGGGAAGCTCTGGAAACACCATATATTTT; CDR3aa: CSVEWGSSGNTIYF
d_gene: .; len: 15; v_gene: TRBV27; abundance: .; j_gene: TRBJ1-4; CDR3nt: TGTGCCAGCAGTCTCGACAGGCAGACTAATGAAAAACTGTTTTTT; CDR3aa: CASSLDRQTNEKLFF
d_gene: .; len: 15; v_gene: TRBV5-1; abundance: .; j_gene: TRBJ1-4; CDR3nt: TGCGCCAGCAGCTTGGGAGGAACAACTAATGAAAAACTGTTTTTT; CDR3aa: CASSLGGTTNEKLFF
d_gene: .; len: 17; v_gene: TRBV19; abundance: large; j_gene: TRBJ1-6; CDR3nt: TGTGCCAGTAGTATGTTGGACAGAAGCTCCTATAATTCACCCCTCCACTTT; CDR3aa: CASSMLDRSSYNSPLHF
d_gene: .; len: 19; v_gene: TRBV14; abundance: .; j_gene: TRBJ2-1; CDR3nt: TGTGCCAGCAGCCAAGATGGGATTCCTCTCCCGCCTTATCACAATGAGCAGTTCTTC; CDR3aa: CASSQDGIPLPPYHNEQFF
d_gene: .; len: 13; v_gene: TRBV25-1; abundance: .; j_gene: TRBJ1-1; CDR3nt: TGTGCCAGCATGGGAATAGAGAACACTGAAGCTTTCTTT; CDR3aa: CASMGIENTEAFF
d_gene: .; len: 11; v_gene: TRBV10-1; abundance: .; j_gene: TRBJ1-1; CDR3nt: TGCGCCAGCAGTGGAGCCAGTGAAGCTTTCTTT; CDR3aa: CASSGASEAFF
d_gene: TRBD1; len: 16; v_gene: TRBV5-1; abundance: .; j_gene: TRBJ1-4; CDR3nt: TGCGCCAGCAGCTGGACAGGGGGTGCAACTAATGAAAAACTGTTTTTT; CDR3aa: CASSWTGGATNEKLFF
d_gene: TRBD1; len: 17; v_gene: TRBV6-1; abundance: .; j_gene: TRBJ2-3; CDR3nt: TGTGCCAGCAGTGATACGGACAGGGGATCGGGCGCAGATACGCAGTATTTT; CDR3aa: CASSDTDRGSGADTQYF
d_gene: .; len: 18; v_gene: TRBV11-2; abundance: .; j_gene: TRBJ2-7; CDR3nt: TGTGCCAGCAGCCGCCGCGGAGTTTGGGACCCCTCCGCCCACGAGCAGTACTTC; CDR3aa: CASSRRGVWDPSAHEQYF
d_gene: .; len: 11; v_gene: TRBV20-1; abundance: .; j_gene: TRBJ1-2; CDR3nt: TGCAGTGCTGGGCGGGGGTCTGGCTACACCTTC; CDR3aa: CSAGRGSGYTF
d_gene: TRBD1; len: 17; v_gene: TRBV11-2; abundance: .; j_gene: TRBJ2-3; CDR3nt: TGTGCCAGCAGTTTAGCCGGACAGGTCTCTATGACAGATACGCAGTATTTT; CDR3aa: CASSLAGQVSMTDTQYF
d_gene: .; len: 15; v_gene: TRBV6-5; abundance: .; j_gene: TRBJ2-1; CDR3nt: TGTGCCAGCAGTTATCGAACAGGGCTGTACAATGAGCAGTTCTTC; CDR3aa: CASSYRTGLYNEQFF
d_gene: .; len: 14; v_gene: TRBV19; abundance: .; j_gene: TRBJ1-1; CDR3nt: TGTGCCAGCAGTTTACAGGGTGTGGGCGCTGAAGCTTTCTTT; CDR3aa: CASSLQGVGAEAFF
d_gene: TRBD1; len: 15; v_gene: TRBV5-1; abundance: .; j_gene: TRBJ1-1; CDR3nt: TGCGCCAGCAGTTTCACCGGGACAGGGGGCGACGAAGCTTTCTTT; CDR3aa: CASSFTGTGGDEAFF
d_gene: TRBD1; len: 14; v_gene: TRBV5-1; abundance: .; j_gene: TRBJ1-2; CDR3nt: TGCGCCAGCAGCGTGACAGGGAGTAACTATGGCTACACCTTC; CDR3aa: CASSVTGSNYGYTF
d_gene: .; len: 11; v_gene: TRBV7-8; abundance: few; j_gene: TRBJ2-7; CDR3nt: TGTGCCAGCAGCCCCCGATGGGAGCAGTACTTC; CDR3aa: CASSPRWEQYF
d_gene: .; len: 16; v_gene: TRBV6-5; abundance: .; j_gene: TRBJ2-2; CDR3nt: TGTGCCAGCAGTTACTCGACCAGCGGAAACACCGGGGAGCTGTTTTTT; CDR3aa: CASSYSTSGNTGELFF
d_gene: TRBD2; len: 17; v_gene: TRBV5-4; abundance: .; j_gene: TRBJ2-5; CDR3nt: TGTGCCAGCAGCTTGGAGCGGGGCAGGAATTCGTTGGAGACCCAGTACTTC; CDR3aa: CASSLERGRNSLETQYF
d_gene: .; len: 12; v_gene: TRBV6-6; abundance: .; j_gene: TRBJ1-2; CDR3nt: TGTGCCAGCAGTTATGCGGGTGATGGCTACACCTTC; CDR3aa: CASSYAGDGYTF
d_gene: TRBD2; len: 18; v_gene: TRBV4-2; abundance: .; j_gene: TRBJ2-2; CDR3nt: TGTGCCAGCAGCCAAGATACCTCGCGGGGGGGAGGTACCGGGGAGCTGTTTTTT; CDR3aa: CASSQDTSRGGGTGELFF
d_gene: .; len: 14; v_gene: TRBV7-9; abundance: .; j_gene: TRBJ2-7; CDR3nt: TGTGCCAGCAGCTTAGCTGGGGTGGACTACGAGCAGTACTTC; CDR3aa: CASSLAGVDYEQYF
d_gene: .; len: 16; v_gene: TRBV5-1; abundance: .; j_gene: TRBJ1-2; CDR3nt: TGCGCCAGCAGCTATGGTGGTGGCAGTGCTTTGAATGGCTACACCTTC; CDR3aa: CASSYGGGSALNGYTF
d_gene: .; len: 12; v_gene: TRBV2; abundance: .; j_gene: TRBJ2-7; CDR3nt: TGTGCCAGCAGTGACAGGGGCCACGAGCAGTACTTC; CDR3aa: CASSDRGHEQYF
d_gene: .; len: 15; v_gene: TRBV2; abundance: .; j_gene: TRBJ1-1; CDR3nt: TGTGCCAGCAGTGAATGGGGAGCAATGAACACTGAAGCTTTCTTT; CDR3aa: CASSEWGAMNTEAFF
d_gene: TRBD2; len: 15; v_gene: TRBV6-6; abundance: .; j_gene: TRBJ2-7; CDR3nt: TGTGCCAGCAGTTACTCAGCTAGCGGGGGTTACGAGCAGTACTTC; CDR3aa: CASSYSASGGYEQYF
d_gene: .; len: 12; v_gene: TRBV27; abundance: .; j_gene: TRBJ2-2; CDR3nt: TGTGCCAGCAGTACCCCGACCGGGGAGCTGTTTTTT; CDR3aa: CASSTPTGELFF
d_gene: .; len: 15; v_gene: TRBV6-5; abundance: few; j_gene: TRBJ2-1; CDR3nt: TGTGCCAGCAGTTACTCGCACGACTCCTACAATGAGCAGTTCTTC; CDR3aa: CASSYSHDSYNEQFF
d_gene: .; len: 10; v_gene: TRBV5-1; abundance: .; j_gene: TRBJ2-7; CDR3nt: TGCGCCAGCAGCTTGTACGAGCAGTACTTC; CDR3aa: CASSLYEQYF
d_gene: TRBD1; len: 16; v_gene: TRBV6-5; abundance: .; j_gene: TRBJ2-5; CDR3nt: TGTGCCAGCAGTTCGACCGGGACAGGGGTCCAAGAGACCCAGTACTTC; CDR3aa: CASSSTGTGVQETQYF
d_gene: .; len: 13; v_gene: TRBV19; abundance: .; j_gene: TRBJ1-4; CDR3nt: TGTGCCAGTAGTATCGGTCTTCTAGGGGGTCTGTTTTTT; CDR3aa: CASSIGLLGGLFF
d_gene: TRBD1; len: 18; v_gene: TRBV28; abundance: .; j_gene: TRBJ1-2; CDR3nt: TGTGCCAGCAGTTCTCCCGGGACAGGGGGCGCGAGGAACTATGGCTACACCTTC; CDR3aa: CASSSPGTGGARNYGYTF
d_gene: .; len: 13; v_gene: TRBV7-8; abundance: .; j_gene: TRBJ2-1; CDR3nt: TGTGCCAGCAGCATTACAGCGGACAATGAGCAGTTCTTC; CDR3aa: CASSITADNEQFF
d_gene: TRBD1; len: 14; v_gene: TRBV5-7; abundance: once; j_gene: TRBJ1-1; CDR3nt: TGTGCCAGCAGCCCCGGGACAGCGTCTGATGAAGCTTTCTTT; CDR3aa: CASSPGTASDEAFF
d_gene: TRBD1; len: 14; v_gene: TRBV2; abundance: .; j_gene: TRBJ1-2; CDR3nt: TGTGCCAGCAGCGAACAGGGGGTAAAGGCCGGCTACACCTTC; CDR3aa: CASSEQGVKAGYTF
d_gene: TRBD2; len: 14; v_gene: TRBV6-5; abundance: .; j_gene: TRBJ2-5; CDR3nt: TGTGCCAGCAGTTACTTCACTAGCGCAGAGACCCAGTACTTC; CDR3aa: CASSYFTSAETQYF
d_gene: TRBD1; len: 16; v_gene: TRBV4-1; abundance: once; j_gene: TRBJ2-5; CDR3nt: TGCGCCAGCAGCCACCCGGGACAGGGGGTTCGGGAGACCCAGTACTTC; CDR3aa: CASSHPGQGVRETQYF